This TCR beta chain was recorded in a study of blood T cell repertoires in COVID-19. On the study more broadly: Acute-phase and convalescent COVID-19 samples originated in the United States, Italy and Spain. The analysed material was cDNA or gDNA that came from T cells, B-cell-depleted T cells, or PBMCs.

Original processing methods: The authors estimated nucleated cell counts from reference gene primer amplification. Sequencing used immunoSEQ multiplex PCR; TCRdb keeps in-frame clones, though not all of them. The V and J calls and the clone size are those of that table, but D and trimming were determined from the DNA. The profile shows about 230,000 clones, around 86% of them singletons. Patients from Seattle were sampled longitudinally, starting during active infection. Trimming removed 4 bases from V and 4 bases from J, with 6 bases in between. The germline V gene has CDR1 SGHRS and CDR2 YFSETQ. The CDR3 extends over 11 amino acids.

This TCR was sampled from a man aged 50-59 years with COVID-19, enrolled during active disease. V gene TRBV5-1 combines with J gene TRBJ2-7; D call uncertain. Specimen: peripheral blood. This CDR3 reads CASSPQYEQYF. CDR3 coding DNA: TGCGCCAGCAGCCCACAGTACGAGCAGTACTTC.